Shown below are 27 T cell receptor beta chains from a single sample sequenced in a study of blood T cell repertoires in COVID-19. This table comes from immunoSEQ multiplex PCR, and its TCRdb copy is limited to in-frame clones, with some not included. This sample has under 200,000 clones, with roughly 80% found just once. Sequenced sample: peripheral blood. These receptors originate from a man aged 60-69 years with active or convalescent COVID-19.

This chain joins TRBV19 and TRBJ2-7, with a possible D match to TRBD1 (6 bases). Germline V gene lookup returns CDR1 LNHDA and CDR2 SQIVND (reference sequence). This CDR3 contains 15 residues. The ends were cut back, 6 bases at V and 0 bases at J, with 15 bases in the middle. The CDR3 region is CASSPTGPNSYEQYF. The CDR3 nucleotides are TGTGCCAGTAGCCCGACAGGACCCAACTCCTACGAGCAGTACTTC.

The chain recombines TRBV5-1 with TRBJ2-1; tentatively, D is TRBD2 (6 bases). V was cut by 5 bases and J by 4 bases, with 16 bases left in between. Germline V lookup: CDR1 SGHRS, CDR2 YFSETQ. This CDR3 is built from 15 residues. CDR3 nucleotides: TGCGCCAGCAGTCCCGGGACTCAGCCTTACAATGAGCAGTTCTTC. As protein: CASSPGTQPYNEQFF.

The chain carries TRBV9 and TRBJ1-1, with a possible D match to TRBD1 (6 bases). Trimming pared 3 bases from V and 1 base from J, leaving 10 bases between. The length of the CDR3 is 14 residues. CDR1 and CDR2 (germline): SGDLS, YYNGEE. CDR3 sequence: CASSATGKNTEAFF. CDR3 nucleotide sequence: TGTGCCAGCAGCGCGACAGGCAAGAACACTGAAGCTTTCTTT.

The chain recombines TRBV5-4 with TRBJ2-1; 12 bases match TRBD2. The germline gives CDR1 SGHNT, CDR2 YYREEE (reference sequence). This CDR3 is 16 amino acids long. With V trimmed by 4 bases and J by 6 bases, 8 bases remained unmatched. The CDR3 protein is CASSLGLAGPPNEQFF. CDR3 coding DNA: TGTGCCAGCAGCCTCGGACTAGCGGGACCCCCCAATGAGCAGTTCTTC.

The chain carries TRBV28 and TRBJ2-5, with D unclear. Trimming stripped 5 bases from V and 7 bases from J, with 14 bases between. The CDR3 has 13 amino acids. In germline, CDR1 is MDHEN, CDR2 SYDVKM. The DNA of the CDR3 is TGTGCCAGCAGTAGTACGCGGTACGGGACCCAGTACTTC. Protein product: CASSSTRYGTQYF.

This chain links TRBV10-3 with TRBJ1-5, with 7 positions matching TRBD1. The CDR3 length is 15 residues. Germline assignment: CDR1 ENHRY and CDR2 SYGVKD. V lost 3 bases and J lost 6; bases outside the gene matches: 8. The CDR3 reads CAISDNRQGGQPQHF. CDR3 bases: TGTGCCATCAGTGACAACCGACAGGGCGGTCAGCCCCAGCATTTT.

The chain links TRBV29-1 to TRBJ2-7, with TRBD2 matching 9 bases. CDR1 SQVTM and CDR2 ANQGSEA come from the germline V gene. The CDR3 sequence is 12 residues long. V lost 5 bases, J lost 10 bases, and 9 bases stayed unmatched. CDR3 region: CSVWLAGSEQYF. The CDR3 DNA follows: TGCAGCGTTTGGCTAGCGGGATCGGAACAGTACTTC.

This chain joins TRBV19 and TRBJ1-6; 7 nucleotides line up with TRBD1. CDR1 is LNHDA, CDR2 SQIVND, per germline (reference sequence). The CDR3 contains 16 residues. V gave up 5 bases and J gave up 0 bases; unmatched junction bases: 4. This chain's CDR3 is CASSPDRSSYNSPLHF. CDR3 nucleotide sequence: TGTGCCAGTAGTCCGGACAGGAGCTCCTATAATTCACCCCTCCACTTT.

The J gene is TRBJ1-2, the V gene TRBV28; a weak D match, TRBD1 (5 bases). This CDR3 is 11 amino acids long. Germline V gene data show CDR1 as MDHEN and CDR2 as SYDVKM. V lost 2 bases and J 7 bases, leaving 5 bases between the germline ends. CDR3: CASSLRGGYTF. The DNA for the CDR3 is TGTGCCAGCAGTTTAAGGGGTGGCTACACCTTC.

In DNA form, the CDR3 reads TGTGCCAGCAGCTTAGTCGGGGAACTGTATGAGCAGTACTTC. Translation: CASSLVGELYEQYF. The chain employs TRBV7-8 and TRBJ2-7; tentatively, D is TRBD2 (5 bases). The V end was cut by 1 base, the J end by 7 bases, with 14 bases between. CDR3 length equals 14 residues. The germline gives CDR1 SGHVS, CDR2 FQNEAQ.

In its sample, this clone was seen once. Here the CDR3 reads CASSPDRVIEAFF. CDR3 nucleotides: TGTGCCAGCAGTCCGGACAGGGTTATTGAAGCTTTCTTT. V gene TRBV2 combines with J gene TRBJ1-1, with TRBD1 identical over 8 bases. This CDR3 has 13 residues. Looked up from germline, CDR1 is SNHLY and CDR2 is FYNNEI. The J segment lost 7 bases and the V segment lost 5 bases, leaving 6 bases of the junction unmatched.

The chain links TRBV2 to TRBJ2-5; 8 bases fit TRBD2. The V gene end was trimmed by 0 bases and the J gene end by 2 bases; junction bases not matched to a gene: 2. In germline, CDR1 is SNHLY, CDR2 FYNNEI. CDR3 length: 15 residues. DNA for the CDR3: TGTGCCAGCAGTGAAGCGGGCGGGGGGCAAGAGACCCAGTACTTC. This codes for CASSEAGGGQETQYF.

This chain joins TRBV10-3 and TRBJ1-1; 10 bases fit TRBD1. The CDR3 loop spans 14 amino acids. Germline V lookup: CDR1 ENHRY, CDR2 SYGVKD. V trimming: 5 bases; J trimming: 6 bases; junction bases outside the gene matches: 6. The CDR3 sequence is CAISLDRGQAEAFF. CDR3 bases: TGTGCCATCAGTTTAGACAGGGGGCAGGCTGAAGCTTTCTTT.

The V gene is TRBV5-6, the J gene TRBJ2-1; weak D call: TRBD1 (6 bases). The V end lost 4 bases, the J end lost 8 bases, and 25 bases lay between the germline ends. Germline values: CDR1 SGHDT, CDR2 YYEEEE. The CDR3 covers 17 residues. In nucleotides, the CDR3 is TGTGCCAGCAGCCCGTGGGTCGGGCCGGGTAAGGGGGATGAGCAGTTCTTC. It specifies CASSPWVGPGKGDEQFF.

About this clone itself: This CDR3 is also generated by other DNA sequences in the sample. This chain uses TRBV18 with TRBJ1-2; D uncertain. This CDR3 contains 14 residues. V was shortened by 3 bases and J by 3 bases, with 11 bases between the two germline ends. The germline V gene has CDR1 KGHSH and CDR2 LQKENI. CDR3: CASSPSLRDYGYTF. The CDR3 coding sequence is TGTGCCAGCTCACCGTCCCTAAGAGACTATGGCTACACCTTC. The complete variable domain, with remaining parts taken from reference TRBV18 and TRBJ1-2, reads NAGVMQNPRHLVRRRGQEARLRCSPMKGHSHVYWYRQLPEEGLKFMVYLQKENIIDESGMPKERFSAEFPKEGPSILRIQQVVRGDSAAYFCASSPSLRDYGYTFGSGTRLTVV.

This chain connects TRBV9 to TRBJ1-3; the D gene is possibly TRBD1 (6 bases). The CDR3 totals 15 residues. CDR1 and CDR2 from the germline V gene are SGDLS and YYNGEE. V lost 4 bases and J lost 0, with 11 bases in between. The CDR3 sequence is CASSPGVSSGNTIYF. Here the CDR3 DNA reads TGTGCCAGCAGCCCAGGGGTCAGCTCTGGAAACACCATATATTTT.

This clone was counted once. The chain couples TRBV7-8 to TRBJ2-7; 10 nucleotides line up with TRBD2. With 5 bases clipped from V and 1 base from J, the junction kept 8 bases outside the gene matches. The germline V gene has CDR1 SGHVS and CDR2 FQNEAQ. This CDR3 is 16 amino acids long. This CDR3 is CASSRALAGESYEQYF. Here the CDR3 DNA reads TGTGCCAGCAGCCGAGCTCTAGCGGGAGAATCCTACGAGCAGTACTTC.

J is TRBJ1-6 and V is TRBV5-1; TRBD1 matches at 10 bases. V lost 2 bases and J lost 7; bases outside the gene matches: 12. Germline V gene data show CDR1 as SGHRS and CDR2 as YFSETQ. The CDR3 spans 18 residues. The CDR3 region has the DNA TGCGCCAGCAGCTTTGGGGACAGGGGACGGACTGCAAATTCACCCCTCCACTTT. Its protein product is CASSFGDRGRTANSPLHF.

The chain couples TRBV11-3 to TRBJ2-7; D remains unclear. V shed 0 bases and J shed 6 bases, with 6 bases lying between them. CDR1 SGHNT and CDR2 YENEEA come from the germline V gene. The CDR3 extends over 12 amino acids. The CDR3 sequence: CASSLESGEQYF. CDR3 bases: TGTGCCAGCAGCTTAGAATCCGGCGAGCAGTACTTC.

V and J are TRBV30 and TRBJ2-7; no clear D gene. The CDR3 is 11 residues long. The V gene lost 1 base and the J gene lost 6 bases, with 7 bases spanning the gap. CDR1 is GTSNPN and CDR2 is SVGIG in the germline V gene (reference sequence). In DNA form, the CDR3 reads TGTGCCTGGAGTGGCAGGTCCGAGCAGTACTTC. Protein sequence: CAWSGRSEQYF.

The gene calls are TRBV28 and TRBJ1-4; tentatively, D is TRBD1 (6 bases). CDR3 size: 12 residues. Germline assignment: CDR1 MDHEN and CDR2 SYDVKM. V lost 8 bases, J lost 5 bases, and 9 bases lay in between. CDR3 nucleotides: TGTGCCAGCCACCAGGGGAATGAAAAACTGTTTTTT. This translates into CASHQGNEKLFF.

The V and J genes are TRBV3-1 (or the pseudogene TRBV3-2) and TRBJ1-5; D unclear. Germline V CDR1 and CDR2: LGHDT, YNNKEL (reference sequence). The CDR3 runs 15 residues. Trimming stripped 0 bases from V and 3 bases from J, with 9 bases between. The CDR3 is CASSQDAVNNQPQHF. The CDR3 DNA follows: TGTGCCAGCAGCCAAGATGCGGTAAACAATCAGCCCCAGCATTTT.

The count of this clone is one. This chain uses TRBV28 with TRBJ1-5, with D perhaps TRBD1 (5 bases). V lost 6 bases and J lost 3, with 12 bases in between. This CDR3 comprises 14 residues. Germline CDR1 MDHEN, CDR2 SYDVKM. CDR3 residues: CASSGGGDNQPQHF. CDR3 coding DNA: TGTGCCAGCAGCGGCGGGGGGGACAATCAGCCCCAGCATTTT. Using reference TRBV28 and TRBJ1-5 for the parts outside the CDR3, the full variable domain is DVKVTQSSRYLVKRTGEKVFLECVQDMDHENMFWYRQDPGLGLRLIYFSYDVKMKEKGDIPEGYSVSREKKERFSLILESASTNQTSMYLCASSGGGDNQPQHFGDGTRLSIL.

The rearrangement uses TRBV19 and TRBJ2-5, with TRBD1 matching 10 bases. The trim removed 3 bases at V and 1 base at J, leaving 2 bases unmatched. Germline CDR1 is LNHDA and CDR2 is SQIVND (reference sequence). The CDR3 extends over 15 amino acids. The CDR3 DNA follows: TGTGCCAGTAGTATCGGGACAGGGGCCCAAGAGACCCAGTACTTC. It specifies CASSIGTGAQETQYF. Full variable domain (outside the CDR3, taken from reference TRBV19 and TRBJ2-5): DGGITQSPKYLFRKEGQNVTLSCEQNLNHDAMYWYRQDPGQGLRLIYYSQIVNDFQKGDIAEGYSVSREKKESFPLTVTSAQKNPTAFYLCASSIGTGAQETQYFGPGTRLLVL.

The chain recombines TRBV6-2 or TRBV6-3 with TRBJ2-5; D gene ambiguous. The CDR3 consists of 12 residues. CDR1 is MNHEY and CDR2 is SVGEGT in the germline V gene. The V and J ends lost 6 bases and 2 bases respectively, with 7 bases between them. The DNA of the CDR3 is TGTGCCAGCAGCCCCCAACAAGAGACCCAGTACTTC. Protein product: CASSPQQETQYF.

This clone was seen more than once but under ten times. The chain recombines TRBV5-1 with TRBJ2-4; no definite D call. Germline V lookup: CDR1 SGHRS, CDR2 YFSETQ. The CDR3 loop spans 17 amino acids. Trimming removed 0 bases from V and 0 bases from J, with 13 bases in between. The CDR3 sequence is CASSLGRPAVAKNIQYF. In DNA form, the CDR3 reads TGCGCCAGCAGCTTGGGAAGGCCCGCGGTAGCCAAAAACATTCAGTACTTC.

The J gene is TRBJ1-3, the V gene TRBV7-2; tentatively, D is TRBD1 (6 bases). Germline V gene data show CDR1 as SGHTA and CDR2 as FQGNSA. The CDR3 runs 17 residues. The ends were cut back, 1 base at V and 0 bases at J, with 13 bases in the middle. The CDR3 sequence is CASSLERGGSSGNTIYF. CDR3 DNA: TGTGCCAGCAGCTTAGAGCGGGGGGGCAGCTCTGGAAACACCATATATTTT.